The present T cell receptor (beta chain) was sequenced within a study of PD-1 blockade in classical Hodgkin lymphoma. TCRdb's table, derived via immunoSEQ multiplex PCR, lists solely in-frame clones and lacks some. The data show tens of thousands of clones, under 95% seen once. Time point specified: cycle 4 day 1 (C4D1), after 5 to 7 weeks of nivolumab. Patients all relapsed after autologous stem cell transplantation, and there was variation in brentuximab vedotin exposure. V shed 0 bases and J 5 bases; nucleotides not matched to a gene: 7. Germline-derived CDR1 and CDR2 are GTSNPN and SVGIG (reference sequence). This CDR3 region has 15 residues.

The sample was peripheral blood mononuclear cells (PBMCs), taken before the fourth cycle of nivolumab. The receptor comes from a human donor with classical Hodgkin lymphoma. The chain employs TRBV30 and TRBJ2-3, with 8 bases fitting TRBD2. The CDR3 sequence: CAWSVGPGGKDTQYF. The CDR3 DNA is TGTGCCTGGAGTGTAGGGCCGGGGGGGAAAGATACGCAGTATTTT.